These 3 T cell receptor beta chains were all obtained from the same sample, sequenced in a study of CD8+ T cells in alopecia areata. Reverse transcribed after extraction, RNA yielded cDNA as the sequencing template. Some clones are missing from TCRdb's copy, which holds only in-frame ones; the method was immunoSEQ multiplex PCR. Here the sample spans roughly 99,000 clones, 65% to 85% being singletons. Stated treatment: oral pan-JAK inhibitor, 5-10 mg twice daily. The sample was CD8+ T cells sorted from blood, taken at week 24, from a patient treated with tofacitinib. Source of these receptors: a human donor with alopecia areata.

This chain joins TRBV21-1 and TRBJ2-5; the table gives TRBD2 as D, unverified against the DNA. TRBV21-1 is given as a pseudogene. The CDR3 runs 16 residues. The CDR3 bases are TGTGCCAGCAGCAAAGTGCGGTCTAGCGGGCAAGAGACCCAGTACTTC. Its translation: CASSKVRSSGQETQYF.

The gene calls are TRBV2 and TRBJ2-7, with D possibly being TRBD1 (5 bases). The CDR3 loop spans 13 amino acids. Germline V gene data show CDR1 as SNHLY and CDR2 as FYNNEI. Trimming took off 2 bases at V and 3 bases at J, with 8 bases between the two ends. The CDR3 sequence: CASSETGRYEQYF. CDR3 bases: TGTGCCAGCAGTGAAACAGGTCGCTACGAGCAGTACTTC. Full variable domain (outside the CDR3, taken from reference TRBV2 and TRBJ2-7): EPEVTQTPSHQVTQMGQEVILRCVPISNHLYFYWYRQILGQKVEFLVSFYNNEISEKSEIFDDQFSVERPDGSNFTLKIRSTKLEDSAMYFCASSETGRYEQYFGPGTRLTVT.

The V gene is TRBV5-4, the J gene TRBJ1-2; 7 bases map to TRBD1. Germline V gene lookup returns CDR1 SGHNT and CDR2 YYREEE (reference sequence). The CDR3 runs to 13 residues. After removal of 3 bases from V and 6 bases from J, the junction contained 5 bases not matched to a gene. The CDR3 bases are TGTGCCAGCAGCTCAGAAGACAGGGATGGCTACACCTTC. Amino acid sequence: CASSSEDRDGYTF.